This TCR beta chain was captured in a study of Ad26.COV2.S vaccination and SARS-CoV-2 variants. Across the study: By the intramuscular route, Ad26.COV2.S was given once, or twice 56 days apart.

As regards this clone: The antigen is not known.

Trimming shortened V by 4 bases and J by 7 bases, and 8 bases separated the two germline ends. Germline V CDR1 and CDR2: SGHDN, FVKESK. This CDR3 is built from 12 residues. Described treatment: around 19 received Ad26.COV2.S at low or high dose, single or two shots; roughly 5 received placebo; per-sample allocation not given. Samples were taken on day 63 after the first vaccine or placebo injection. In the vaccine, an Ad26 vector expressed the SARS-CoV-2 spike of the Wuhan strain. Data came from immunoSEQ multiplex PCR; TCRdb stores just in-frame clones and leaves some out. The sample holds hundreds of thousands of clones, more than 80% seen once. General study results and limits: Relative to placebo recipients, vaccine recipients exhibited elevated spike-specific TCR breadth. After vaccination, substantial breadth of spike-specific CD8+ and CD4+ responses was reported.

This sequence joins TRBV14 and TRBJ2-1; no firm D call. This receptor was identified in a person between 18 and 59 years old who received the Ad26.COV2.S COVID-19 vaccine or a placebo. The sample in question was peripheral blood, obtained in a trial of Ad26.COV2.S vaccine versus placebo. In nucleotides, the CDR3 is TGTGCCAGCAGCCGGTTTATAAATGAGCAGTTCTTC. Translation: CASSRFINEQFF.